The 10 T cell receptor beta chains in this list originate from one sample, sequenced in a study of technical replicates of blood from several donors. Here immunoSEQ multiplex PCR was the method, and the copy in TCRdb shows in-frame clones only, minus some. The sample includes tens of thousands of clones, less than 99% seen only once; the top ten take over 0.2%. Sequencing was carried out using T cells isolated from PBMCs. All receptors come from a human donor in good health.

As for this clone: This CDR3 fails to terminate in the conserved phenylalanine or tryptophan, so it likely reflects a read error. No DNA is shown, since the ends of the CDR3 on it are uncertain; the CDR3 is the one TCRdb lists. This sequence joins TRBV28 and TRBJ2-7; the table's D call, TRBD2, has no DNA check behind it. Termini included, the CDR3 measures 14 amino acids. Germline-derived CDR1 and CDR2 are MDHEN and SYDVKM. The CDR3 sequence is CASSSGTSGRGVSL.

The CDR3 DNA follows: TGCGCCAGCAGCCAAGTAGTAGCTAGCGGGAGCTATGAGCAGTTCTTC. Protein product: CASSQVVASGSYEQFF. V is TRBV4-1 and J is TRBJ2-1; TRBD2 aligns across 10 bases. The junction had 8 bases not matched to a gene; V was cut back by 1 base and J by 8 bases. Germline V gene sequence: CDR1 MGHRA, CDR2 YSYEKL. The CDR3 has 16 amino acids.

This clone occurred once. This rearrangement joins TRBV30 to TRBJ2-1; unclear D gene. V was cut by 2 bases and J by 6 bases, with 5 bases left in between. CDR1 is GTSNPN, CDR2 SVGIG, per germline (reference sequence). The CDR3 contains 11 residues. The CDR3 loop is CAWSLRNEQFF. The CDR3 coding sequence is TGTGCCTGGAGTCTCCGCAATGAGCAGTTCTTC. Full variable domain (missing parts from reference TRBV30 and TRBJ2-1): SQTIHQWPATLVQPVGSPLSLECTVEGTSNPNLYWYRQAAGRGLQLLFYSVGIGQISSEVPQNLSASRPQDRQFILSSKKLLLSDSGFYLCAWSLRNEQFFGPGTRLTVL.

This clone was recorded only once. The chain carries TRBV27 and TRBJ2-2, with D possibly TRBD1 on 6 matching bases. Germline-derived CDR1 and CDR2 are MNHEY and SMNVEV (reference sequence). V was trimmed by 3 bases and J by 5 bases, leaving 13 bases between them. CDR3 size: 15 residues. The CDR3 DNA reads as TGTGCCAGCAGTTTGTTTGTTCAGGGGACCGGGGAGCTGTTTTTT. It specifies CASSLFVQGTGELFF.

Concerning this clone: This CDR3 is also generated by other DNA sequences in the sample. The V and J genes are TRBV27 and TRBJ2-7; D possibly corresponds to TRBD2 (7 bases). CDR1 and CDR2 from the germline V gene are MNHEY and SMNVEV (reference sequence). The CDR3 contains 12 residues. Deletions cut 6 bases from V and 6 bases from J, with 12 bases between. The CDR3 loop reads CASSLGGGEQYF. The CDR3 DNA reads TGTGCCAGCAGCCTAGGGGGGGGCGAGCAGTACTTC.

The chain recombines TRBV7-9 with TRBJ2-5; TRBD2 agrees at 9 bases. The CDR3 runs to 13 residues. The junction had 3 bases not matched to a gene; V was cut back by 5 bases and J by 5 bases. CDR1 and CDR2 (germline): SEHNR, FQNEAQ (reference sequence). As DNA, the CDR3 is TGTGCCAGCAGCCGGAGCGGGGGGGAGACCCAGTACTTC. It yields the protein CASSRSGGETQYF.

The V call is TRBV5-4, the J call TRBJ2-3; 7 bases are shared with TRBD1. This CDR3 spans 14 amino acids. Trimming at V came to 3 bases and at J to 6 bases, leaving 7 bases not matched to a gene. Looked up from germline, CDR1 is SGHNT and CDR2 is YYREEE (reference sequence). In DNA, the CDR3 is TGTGCCAGCAGCTCTACAGGGGTTAGGGATACGCAGTATTTT. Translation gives CASSSTGVRDTQYF.

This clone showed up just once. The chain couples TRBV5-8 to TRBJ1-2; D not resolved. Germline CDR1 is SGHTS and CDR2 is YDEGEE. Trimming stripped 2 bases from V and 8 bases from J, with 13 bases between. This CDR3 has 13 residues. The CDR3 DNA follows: TGTGCCAGCAGCTTCTCCGGGATAGAGGGCTACACCTTC. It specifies CASSFSGIEGYTF.

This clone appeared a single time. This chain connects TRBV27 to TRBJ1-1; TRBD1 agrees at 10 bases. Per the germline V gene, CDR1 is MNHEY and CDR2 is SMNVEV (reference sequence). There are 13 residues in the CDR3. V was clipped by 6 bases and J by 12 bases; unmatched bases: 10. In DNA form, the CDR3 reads TGTGCCAGCAGGCCCACCGGGACAGGGGAAACTTTCTTT. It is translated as CASRPTGTGETFF.

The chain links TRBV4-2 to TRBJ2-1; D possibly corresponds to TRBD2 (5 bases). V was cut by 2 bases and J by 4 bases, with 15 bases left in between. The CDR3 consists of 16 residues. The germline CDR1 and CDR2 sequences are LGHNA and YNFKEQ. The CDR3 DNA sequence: TGTGCCAGCAGCCAAAACTGGCTAGCTGCTTACAATGAGCAGTTCTTC. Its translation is CASSQNWLAAYNEQFF.